Below, 9 T cell receptor beta chains from the same sample are listed, as sequenced in a study of blood T cells in healthy people across ages (dated by TCRdb to the mid-2010s). The method behind the library was 5' RACE. The instrument was an Illumina HiSeq 2500. The second PCR ran for roughly 7 to 11 cycles and used a J-beta primer mix along with a sample-barcoded 5' primer. TCRdb trimmed public reads at Q25 via fastp, called clones via MiXCR and kept in-frame beta chains. Identical CDR3 proteins give one entry, which carries the most common genes and DNA. The sample table holds about 900,000 distinct CDR3 sequences, of which 62% were seen once. The ten biggest clones cover around a quarter of the sample. The sample consisted of blood. Receptors originate from a man aged 25-45 years in good health.

In regard to this clonotype: Germline is not matched at one junction end, which may reflect a read error. The gene calls are TRBV9 and TRBJ2-3; possible D gene TRBD2, 5 bases. Per germline, CDR1 SGDLS and CDR2 YYNGEE. The CDR3 is 15 amino acids. CDR3 sequence (DNA): TGTGCCGGCAGCGTAAACGGGGAAGGGACAGATACGCAGTATTTT. Encoded protein: CAGSVNGEGTDTQYF.

J is TRBJ2-1 and V is TRBV20-1, with a weak D call TRBD1 (6 bases). Trimming shortened V by 5 bases and J by 10 bases, and 18 bases separated the two germline ends. The CDR3 spans 13 residues. CDR1 DFQATT and CDR2 SNEGSKA come from the germline V gene (reference sequence). Here the CDR3 DNA reads TGCAGTGCTCCTAGACAGGTATCCTACGAGCAGTTCTTC. This translates into CSAPRQVSYEQFF.

The chain combines TRBV12-3 or TRBV12-4 with TRBJ1-4; a weak D match, TRBD1 (5 bases). The CDR3 length is 16 residues. With 6 bases removed from V and 0 bases from J, the gap between germline ends came to 14 bases. In DNA, the CDR3 is TGTGCCAGCAGCCGCTACGGGGCTGCAACTAATGAAAAACTGTTTTTT. Its protein product is CASSRYGAATNEKLFF.

The chain joins TRBV10-3 to TRBJ2-3; a weak D match, TRBD2 (6 bases). CDR1 is ENHRY and CDR2 is SYGVKD in the germline V gene. The CDR3 totals 15 residues. Trimming stripped 6 bases from V and 0 bases from J, with 13 bases between. CDR3 amino acids: CAISPRRESTDTQYF. In nucleotides, the CDR3 is TGTGCCATCAGCCCCCGGCGGGAAAGCACAGATACGCAGTATTTT.

V and J are TRBV9 and TRBJ2-5, with D perhaps given as TRBD1 or TRBD2 (5 bases each). The V and J ends lost 0 bases and 4 bases respectively, with 10 bases between them. This CDR3 comprises 14 residues. The germline V gene encodes CDR1 SGDLS and CDR2 YYNGEE. The CDR3 DNA reads TGTGCCAGCAGCGTAGCGGGGCGAAGAGAGACCCAGTACTTC. Translation gives CASSVAGRRETQYF.

This clonotype has a handful of counts. The genes are TRBV25-1 and TRBJ2-7; 8 bases are shared with TRBD1. Losses at the gene ends were 4 bases for V and 0 bases for J; bases not matched to a gene: 5. CDR3 size: 15 residues. CDR1 and CDR2 from the germline V gene are MGHDK and SYGVNS. CDR3: CASSGDRPYSYEQYF. CDR3 bases: TGTGCCAGCAGTGGGGACAGGCCCTACTCCTACGAGCAGTACTTC.

The rearrangement joins TRBV6-5 to TRBJ2-7; no clear D gene. Trimming shortened V by 7 bases and J by 0 bases, and 13 bases separated the two germline ends. Germline-derived CDR1 and CDR2 are MNHEY and SVGAGI. The CDR3 is 14 residues long. This CDR3 reads CASISLGSSYEQYF. CDR3 DNA sequence: TGTGCCAGCATTTCATTGGGGTCCTCCTACGAGCAGTACTTC.

This clonotype appeared once. The chain joins TRBV6-5 to TRBJ1-2; 12 nucleotides align to TRBD1. The CDR3 extends over 16 amino acids. Germline CDR1 MNHEY, CDR2 SVGAGI. V lost 2 bases, J lost 2 bases, and 3 bases stayed unmatched. CDR3 region: CASSYGTGGRNYGYTF. DNA for the CDR3: TGTGCCAGCAGTTACGGGACAGGGGGCCGCAACTATGGCTACACCTTC.

The V gene is TRBV28, the J gene TRBJ2-3, with D perhaps matching TRBD1 (5 bases). CDR3 length: 15 residues. CDR1 is MDHEN, CDR2 SYDVKM, per germline. The V and J ends lost 7 bases and 2 bases respectively, with 16 bases between them. In DNA, the CDR3 is TGTGCCAGCACCCCAGTAGGACACTACACAGATACGCAGTATTTT. Its translation is CASTPVGHYTDTQYF.